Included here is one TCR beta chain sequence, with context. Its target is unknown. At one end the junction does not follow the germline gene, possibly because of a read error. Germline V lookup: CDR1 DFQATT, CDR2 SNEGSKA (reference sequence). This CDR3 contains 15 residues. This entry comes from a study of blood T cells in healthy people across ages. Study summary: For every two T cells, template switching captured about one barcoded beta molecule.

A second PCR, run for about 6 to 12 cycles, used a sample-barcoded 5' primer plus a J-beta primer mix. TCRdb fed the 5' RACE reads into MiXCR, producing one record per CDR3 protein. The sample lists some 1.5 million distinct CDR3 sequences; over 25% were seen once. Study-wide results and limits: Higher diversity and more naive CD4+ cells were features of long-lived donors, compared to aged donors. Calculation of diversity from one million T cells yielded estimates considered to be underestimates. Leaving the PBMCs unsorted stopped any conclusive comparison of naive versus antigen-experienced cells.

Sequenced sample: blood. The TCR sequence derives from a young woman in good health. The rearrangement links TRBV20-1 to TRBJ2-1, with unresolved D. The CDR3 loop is CSAREPRRRLNEQFF. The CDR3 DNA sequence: TGCAGTGCCAGAGAGCCAAGACGGCGCCTTAATGAGCAGTTCTTC.